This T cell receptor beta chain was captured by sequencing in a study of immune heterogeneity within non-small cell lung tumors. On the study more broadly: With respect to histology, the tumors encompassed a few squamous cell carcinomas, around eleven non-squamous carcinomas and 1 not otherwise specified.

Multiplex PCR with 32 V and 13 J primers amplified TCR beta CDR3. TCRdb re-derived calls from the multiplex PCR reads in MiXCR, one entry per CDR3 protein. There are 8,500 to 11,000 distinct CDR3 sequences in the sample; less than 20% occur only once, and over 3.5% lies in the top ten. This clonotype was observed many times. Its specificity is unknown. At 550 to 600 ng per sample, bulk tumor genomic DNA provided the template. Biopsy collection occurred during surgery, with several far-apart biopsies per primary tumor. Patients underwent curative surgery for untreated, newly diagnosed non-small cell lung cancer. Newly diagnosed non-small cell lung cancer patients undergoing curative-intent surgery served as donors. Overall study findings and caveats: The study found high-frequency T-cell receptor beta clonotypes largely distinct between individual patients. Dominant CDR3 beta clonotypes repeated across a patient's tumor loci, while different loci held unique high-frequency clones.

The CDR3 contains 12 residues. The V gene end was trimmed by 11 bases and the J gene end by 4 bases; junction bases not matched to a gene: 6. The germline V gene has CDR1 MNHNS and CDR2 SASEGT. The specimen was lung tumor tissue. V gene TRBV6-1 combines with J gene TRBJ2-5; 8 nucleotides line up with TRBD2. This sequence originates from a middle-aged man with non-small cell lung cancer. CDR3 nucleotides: TGTGCCGGGCGGGGGGACGGAGAGACCCAGTACTTC. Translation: CAGRGDGETQYF.